These 23 T cell receptor beta chains were all obtained from the same sample, sequenced in a study of TIL therapy for anti-PD-1-resistant metastatic lung cancer. This sample's time point: pre-treatment sample, taken before nivolumab and TIL therapy. The immunoSEQ assay was v3. Repertoires were generated with immunoSEQ multiplex PCR, while TCRdb's copy carries only in-frame clones and drops some. The sample holds about 60,000 clones, roughly 66% seen once. The material was blood, obtained at baseline. These receptors all stem from a person aged 25-80 years with non-small cell lung cancer.

V usage is TRBV28 and J usage is TRBJ1-5; 8 bases fit TRBD1. Looked up from germline, CDR1 is MDHEN and CDR2 is SYDVKM. This CDR3 region has 15 residues. V trimming: 3 bases; J trimming: 2 bases; junction bases outside the gene matches: 3. The DNA for the CDR3 is TGTGCCAGCAGTTTTGGGACAGGCGGCAATCAGCCCCAGCATTTT. It is translated as CASSFGTGGNQPQHF.

This clone showed up just a few times. The chain links TRBV7-2 to TRBJ1-2; D is unresolved. This CDR3 is 12 amino acids long. Germline values: CDR1 SGHTA, CDR2 FQGNSA. V shed 5 bases and J shed 3 bases, with 7 bases lying between them. The CDR3 DNA reads as TGTGCCAGCAGCACTACCTACTATGGCTACACCTTC. It translates to CASSTTYYGYTF.

The genes are TRBV7-9 and TRBJ2-2; 11 nucleotides line up with TRBD2. The CDR3 is 18 amino acids. The V and J ends lost 5 bases and 1 base, in that order; junction bases with no gene match: 9. Germline loops: CDR1 SEHNR, CDR2 FQNEAQ (reference sequence). The CDR3 DNA reads TGTGCCAGCAGCAACTCTCCGGGACTAGCGGTGAACACCGGGGAGCTGTTTTTT. Translated: CASSNSPGLAVNTGELFF.

This clone was found many times. This sequence joins TRBV7-9 and TRBJ2-2; TRBD1 matches 7 bases. Trimming removed 7 bases from V and 0 bases from J; junction bases left unmatched: 5. Germline V lookup: CDR1 SEHNR, CDR2 FQNEAQ (reference sequence). CDR3 size: 15 residues. The CDR3 bases are TGTGCCAGCACCCGGACAGGAACGAACACCGGGGAGCTGTTTTTT. This codes for CASTRTGTNTGELFF.

This clone was seen more than once but under ten times. The V gene is TRBV19, the J gene TRBJ1-2, with D perhaps TRBD1 (5 bases). CDR1 LNHDA and CDR2 SQIVND come from the germline V gene (reference sequence). The CDR3 consists of 13 residues. Trimming left V 8 bases short and J 1 base short, with 11 bases between. As DNA, the CDR3 is TGTGCCAGTTCTACAGGAAATAACTATGGCTACACCTTC. As protein: CASSTGNNYGYTF.

A few counts support this clone. This chain uses TRBV7-9 with TRBJ1-1; 8 bases agree with TRBD1. Germline CDR1 reads SEHNR; CDR2 reads FQNEAQ (reference sequence). The CDR3 loop spans 14 amino acids. J was trimmed by 5 bases and V by 10 bases; bases with no gene match: 12. CDR3 DNA: TGTGCCAACCTCGGGGGACAGGTGGAAACTGAAGCTTTCTTT. It translates to CANLGGQVETEAFF. Looking up the rest from reference TRBV7-9 and TRBJ1-1 gives the full variable domain: DTGVSQNPRHKITKRGQNVTFRCDPISEHNRLYWYRQTLGQGPEFLTYFQNEAQLEKSRLLSDRFSAERPKGSFSTLEIQRTEQGDSAMYLCANLGGQVETEAFFGQGTRLTVV.

The chain couples TRBV29-1 to TRBJ2-3, with unresolved D. Germline CDR1 is SQVTM and CDR2 is ANQGSEA. The CDR3 is made up of 12 amino acids. The V end lost 0 bases, the J end lost 4 bases, and 5 bases lay between the germline ends. The CDR3 loop reads CSVEDGADTQYF. CDR3 sequence (DNA): TGCAGCGTTGAAGATGGCGCAGATACGCAGTATTTT.

The chain uses TRBV7-9 and TRBJ2-7, with TRBD2 matching 12 bases. The trim removed 4 bases at V and 5 bases at J, leaving 15 bases unmatched. Germline V CDR1 and CDR2: SEHNR, FQNEAQ (reference sequence). The CDR3 contains 18 residues. As DNA, the CDR3 is TGTGCCAGCAGCTCTTACCCCCCGACTAGCGGGAGAAGGGACGAGCAGTACTTC. Protein: CASSSYPPTSGRRDEQYF.

The CDR3 nucleotides read TGCGCCAGCAGCGGGACAGGGGGCACCGGGGAGCTGTTTTTT. Translated: CASSGTGGTGELFF. The V gene is TRBV5-1, the J gene TRBJ2-2; 11 bases match TRBD1. J lost 4 bases, V lost 4 bases, and 0 bases had no gene match. Germline V lookup: CDR1 SGHRS, CDR2 YFSETQ. The CDR3 contains 14 residues.

This sequence joins TRBV28 and TRBJ2-5, with 9 nucleotides matching TRBD2. CDR1 MDHEN and CDR2 SYDVKM come from the germline V gene. This CDR3 contains 16 residues. Trimming removed 1 base from V and 1 base from J; junction bases left unmatched: 4. The CDR3 region is CASSLSLAGAQETQYF. CDR3 sequence (DNA): TGTGCCAGCAGTTTATCATTAGCGGGGGCCCAAGAGACCCAGTACTTC.

The chain recombines TRBV11-2 with TRBJ2-3, with D possibly being TRBD1 or TRBD2 (5 bases each). CDR1 SGHAT and CDR2 FQNNGV come from the germline V gene. V gave up 5 bases and J gave up 2 bases, with 11 bases separating them. The length of the CDR3 is 14 residues. CDR3 DNA: TGTGCCAGCAGCCCCGACGGGGCCACAGATACGCAGTATTTT. This translates into CASSPDGATDTQYF.

This clone was seen just once. This chain links TRBV10-3 with TRBJ1-2, with TRBD1 identical over 8 bases. The CDR3 spans 16 residues. Germline assignment: CDR1 ENHRY and CDR2 SYGVKD. Trimming at V came to 2 bases and at J to 0 bases, leaving 5 bases not matched to a gene. The CDR3 region has the DNA TGTGCCATCAGTGAGGGACAGGGTGCCGCTAACTATGGCTACACCTTC. Its translation: CAISEGQGAANYGYTF.

The rearrangement uses TRBV7-2 and TRBJ2-1; 10 positions agree with TRBD1. V lost 1 base, J lost 9 bases, and 9 bases stayed unmatched. From germline, CDR1 is SGHTA and CDR2 FQGNSA. The CDR3 extends over 16 amino acids. CDR3 nucleotides: TGTGCCAGCAGCTTAGTAGGACAGGGGGTCGCGGGTGAGCAGTTCTTC. This sequence encodes CASSLVGQGVAGEQFF.

The rearrangement uses TRBV5-1 and TRBJ2-3; D remains ambiguous. V shed 2 bases and J shed 1 base, with 11 bases lying between them. The CDR3 spans 15 residues. CDR1 and CDR2 from the germline V gene are SGHRS and YFSETQ. CDR3 region: CASSFQDSRTDTQYF. CDR3 nucleotide sequence: TGCGCCAGCAGCTTCCAGGATTCCCGCACAGATACGCAGTATTTT. Full variable domain (remainder filled in from reference TRBV5-1 and TRBJ2-3): KAGVTQTPRYLIKTRGQQVTLSCSPISGHRSVSWYQQTPGQGLQFLFEYFSETQRNKGNFPGRFSGRQFSNSRSEMNVSTLELGDSALYLCASSFQDSRTDTQYFGPGTRLTVL.

The chain employs TRBV11-3 and TRBJ2-1; D not resolved. Germline loops: CDR1 SGHNT, CDR2 YENEEA. Trimming took 3 bases from V and 8 from J, leaving 11 bases between them. The CDR3 has 13 residues. CDR3 sequence reads: CASSFRVFYEQFF. DNA of the CDR3: TGTGCCAGCAGCTTTCGAGTTTTCTATGAGCAGTTCTTC. Together with reference TRBV11-3 and TRBJ2-1, the CDR3 gives the full variable domain: EAGVVQSPRYKIIEKKQPVAFWCNPISGHNTLYWYLQNLGQGPELLIRYENEEAVDDSQLPKDRFSAERLKGVDSTLKIQPAELGDSAVYLCASSFRVFYEQFFGPGTRLTVL.

The V and J genes are TRBV30 and TRBJ2-7; D not certain. V shed 0 bases and J shed 4 bases, with 10 bases lying between them. The CDR3 is 13 amino acids. CDR1 is GTSNPN, CDR2 SVGIG, per germline (reference sequence). Written as DNA, the CDR3 is TGTGCCTGGAGTGTGGTTCTAGGATACGAGCAGTACTTC. Its protein is CAWSVVLGYEQYF.

This chain connects TRBV6-5 to TRBJ1-1; D not certain. The CDR3 loop spans 14 amino acids. Trimming pared 2 bases from V and 5 bases from J, leaving 12 bases between. Germline CDR1 and CDR2: MNHEY and SVGAGI. CDR3 residues: CASSYAQSGTEAFF. The CDR3 coding sequence is TGTGCCAGCAGTTACGCCCAGTCGGGTACTGAAGCTTTCTTT.

The chain links TRBV6-4 to TRBJ1-6, with a possible D match to TRBD1 (6 bases). The CDR3 extends over 16 amino acids. V lost 5 bases and J lost 10, with 21 bases in between. Germline-derived CDR1 and CDR2 are MRHNA and SNTAGT. CDR3 DNA: TGTGCCAGCAGTTCAGGGGTTGGGGGCCCGGGATCACCCCTCCACTTT. Its protein product is CASSSGVGGPGSPLHF.

The rearrangement links TRBV7-6 to TRBJ2-5, with D unresolved. CDR1 SGHVS and CDR2 FNYEAQ come from the germline V gene. The CDR3 has 13 amino acids. V was pared by 1 base and J by 5 bases, with 8 bases between. CDR3 sequence (DNA): TGTGCCAGCAGCTTAGACCCCGGGGAGACCCAGTACTTC. Translating gives CASSLDPGETQYF.

V gene TRBV30 combines with J gene TRBJ1-3; tentative D call: TRBD1 (5 bases). Germline V gene data show CDR1 as GTSNPN and CDR2 as SVGIG (reference sequence). The ends were cut back, 4 bases at V and 4 bases at J, with 11 bases in the middle. The CDR3 covers 13 residues. Written as DNA, the CDR3 is TGTGCCTGGATGGGGGTAGGGGGAAACACCATATATTTT. It encodes CAWMGVGGNTIYF.

V and J are TRBV9 and TRBJ1-3, with unresolved D. V was shortened by 2 bases and J by 2 bases, with 11 bases between the two germline ends. This CDR3 contains 15 residues. The germline gives CDR1 SGDLS, CDR2 YYNGEE. CDR3 sequence reads: CASSVGAVPGNTIYF. DNA for the CDR3: TGTGCCAGCAGCGTTGGAGCGGTTCCTGGAAACACCATATATTTT. The whole variable domain, remainder taken from reference TRBV9 and TRBJ1-3, is DSGVTQTPKHLITATGQRVTLRCSPRSGDLSVYWYQQSLDQGLQFLIQYYNGEERAKGNILERFSAQQFPDLHSELNLSSLELGDSALYFCASSVGAVPGNTIYFGEGSWLTVV.

The V gene is TRBV5-1, the J gene TRBJ1-6; D gene unclear. Trimming pared 4 bases from V and 8 bases from J, leaving 19 bases between. Germline CDR1 SGHRS, CDR2 YFSETQ. The CDR3 contains 16 residues. The CDR3 DNA follows: TGCGCCAGCAGCCCCGGGTCCTCCTCCATATATTCACCCCTCCACTTT. Protein: CASSPGSSSIYSPLHF.

The genes are TRBV19 and TRBJ2-2, with 8 nucleotides matching TRBD2. CDR1 and CDR2 (germline): LNHDA, SQIVND (reference sequence). The J segment lost 3 bases and the V segment lost 3 bases, leaving 15 bases of the junction unmatched. This CDR3 has 19 residues. The CDR3 region has the DNA TGTGCCAGTAGTATTTGTTGTGCGGGGGGAGGGCCCCACACCGGGGAGCTGTTTTTT. Protein product: CASSICCAGGGPHTGELFF.